A single TCR beta chain is shown here with its context. Its antigen is currently unknown. The data were taken from a study of T cell responses to AZD1222 COVID-19 vaccine. The germline gives CDR1 MNHEY, CDR2 SVGAGI. Trimming at V came to 6 bases and at J to 5 bases, leaving 5 bases not matched to a gene. The CDR3 covers 14 residues. Profiling relied on immunoSEQ multiplex PCR, and the TCRdb table lists in-frame clones only, not all of them. The sample lists about 150,000 clones, about 93% occurring once. Findings and caveats of the study: Breadth and depth of Spike-specific TCRs rose after two AZD1222 doses.

The TCR was taken from an adult in good health. V is TRBV6-5 and J is TRBJ2-7; 12 bases align to TRBD1. The specimen comprised peripheral blood, sampled on day 0 of AZD1222 vaccination. As DNA, the CDR3 is TGTGCCAGCAGAGGGACAGGGGGCGTCGACGAGCAGTACTTC. This codes for CASRGTGGVDEQYF.